The 10 T cell receptor beta chains listed next were all sequenced from one sample in a study of shared clonotypes between healthy human individuals. Assay used: immunoSEQ multiplex PCR; TCRdb lists only in-frame clones, some missing. Altogether 2.3 million or so clones are present, 90% to 95% being singletons, with the ten largest covering approximately 0.4%. The sequencing input was naive CD4+ T cells from PBMCs. Subset denoted: CD45RA+ positively selected. All receptors derive from a man between 18 and 29 years old in good health. Some clones in this sample may be carry-over from other donors' samples.

The chain uses TRBV2 and TRBJ1-4, with 11 bases that match TRBD1. The germline V gene has CDR1 SNHLY and CDR2 FYNNEI. With 4 bases clipped from V and 8 bases from J, the junction kept 12 bases outside the gene matches. CDR3 size: 17 residues. Written as DNA, the CDR3 is TGTGCCAGCAGTGGATACGGGACAGGGGGGATTAAGGAAAAACTGTTTTTT. The encoded protein is CASSGYGTGGIKEKLFF.

The rearrangement joins TRBV6-5 to TRBJ2-2; no firm D call. The V gene's germline CDR1 is MNHEY and CDR2 SVGAGI. CDR3 length equals 13 residues. Trimming cost V 8 bases and J 7 bases, with 14 bases left between them. CDR3 in amino acids: CASGVWGGGELFF. CDR3 coding DNA: TGTGCCAGCGGCGTCTGGGGTGGCGGGGAGCTGTTTTTT.

Of note for this clone: The identical CDR3 is also encoded by other nucleotide sequences in the sample. The rearrangement links TRBV9 to TRBJ1-3; D call uncertain. V gave up 0 bases and J gave up 0 bases, with 7 bases separating them. Germline V CDR1 and CDR2: SGDLS, YYNGEE. This CDR3 has 15 residues. The CDR3 sequence: CASSVAGISGNTIYF. In DNA form, the CDR3 reads TGTGCCAGCAGCGTAGCTGGTATCTCTGGAAACACCATATATTTT. Filled out from reference TRBV9 and TRBJ1-3, the complete variable domain reads DSGVTQTPKHLITATGQRVTLRCSPRSGDLSVYWYQQSLDQGLQFLIQYYNGEERAKGNILERFSAQQFPDLHSELNLSSLELGDSALYFCASSVAGISGNTIYFGEGSWLTVV.

The chain recombines TRBV7-9 with TRBJ2-7, with D uncertain. Germline V gene sequence: CDR1 SEHNR, CDR2 FQNEAQ (reference sequence). CDR3 length equals 13 residues. Deletions cut 6 bases from V and 6 bases from J, with 15 bases between. CDR3: CASSPVGPSEQYF. CDR3 bases: TGTGCCAGCAGTCCCGTGGGCCCTAGCGAGCAGTACTTC.

The V call is TRBV29-1, the J call TRBJ2-1; no firm D call. Germline lookup yields CDR1 SQVTM and CDR2 ANQGSEA. The CDR3 sequence is 15 residues long. The V and J ends lost 4 bases and 0 bases respectively, with 13 bases between them. This CDR3 is CSVVPLDPSYNEQFF. CDR3 coding DNA: TGCAGCGTTGTCCCCCTGGACCCCTCCTACAATGAGCAGTTCTTC.

The chain joins TRBV10-3 to TRBJ2-1; D is unclear. The germline CDR1 and CDR2 sequences are ENHRY and SYGVKD. Deletions cut 6 bases from V and 5 bases from J, with 11 bases between. There are 13 residues in the CDR3. The CDR3 protein is CAISAAWDNEQFF. The CDR3 DNA follows: TGTGCCATCAGCGCGGCCTGGGACAATGAGCAGTTCTTC.

The chain combines TRBV14 with TRBJ1-2; a weak D match, TRBD1 (6 bases). Germline CDR1 SGHDN, CDR2 FVKESK. Trimming removed 4 bases at V and 7 bases at J, with 13 bases between. There are 13 residues in the CDR3. CDR3 protein: CASSLKGGSGYTF. Here the CDR3 DNA reads TGTGCCAGCAGCCTAAAGGGGGGATCTGGCTACACCTTC.

The V gene is TRBV6-1, the J gene TRBJ2-7; tentatively, D is TRBD1 (5 bases). This CDR3 spans 14 amino acids. V was shortened by 1 base and J by 5 bases, with 12 bases between the two germline ends. CDR1 and CDR2 (germline): MNHNS, SASEGT. For the CDR3, the DNA is TGTGCCAGCAGTGAAGATGCAGGGCGCAACGAGCAGTACTTC. Translating gives CASSEDAGRNEQYF.

This clone was seen just once. This chain links TRBV5-1 with TRBJ2-7; 9 positions match TRBD1. The CDR3 loop spans 17 amino acids. V was pared by 4 bases and J by 2 bases, with 13 bases of the junction left unmatched. Germline CDR1 reads SGHRS; CDR2 reads YFSETQ. Here the CDR3 reads CASSRSGPGQGAYEQYF. The DNA for the CDR3 is TGCGCCAGCAGCCGGTCAGGACCGGGACAGGGAGCCTACGAGCAGTACTTC.

The rearrangement uses TRBV5-1 and TRBJ2-7; 14 bases are shared with TRBD2. Germline V CDR1 and CDR2: SGHRS, YFSETQ. The CDR3 consists of 18 residues. V was clipped by 5 bases and J by 2 bases; unmatched bases: 12. CDR3: CASRPGLAGVVGTYEQYF. The DNA of the CDR3 is TGCGCCAGCAGACCGGGACTAGCGGGAGTTGTGGGGACCTACGAGCAGTACTTC.